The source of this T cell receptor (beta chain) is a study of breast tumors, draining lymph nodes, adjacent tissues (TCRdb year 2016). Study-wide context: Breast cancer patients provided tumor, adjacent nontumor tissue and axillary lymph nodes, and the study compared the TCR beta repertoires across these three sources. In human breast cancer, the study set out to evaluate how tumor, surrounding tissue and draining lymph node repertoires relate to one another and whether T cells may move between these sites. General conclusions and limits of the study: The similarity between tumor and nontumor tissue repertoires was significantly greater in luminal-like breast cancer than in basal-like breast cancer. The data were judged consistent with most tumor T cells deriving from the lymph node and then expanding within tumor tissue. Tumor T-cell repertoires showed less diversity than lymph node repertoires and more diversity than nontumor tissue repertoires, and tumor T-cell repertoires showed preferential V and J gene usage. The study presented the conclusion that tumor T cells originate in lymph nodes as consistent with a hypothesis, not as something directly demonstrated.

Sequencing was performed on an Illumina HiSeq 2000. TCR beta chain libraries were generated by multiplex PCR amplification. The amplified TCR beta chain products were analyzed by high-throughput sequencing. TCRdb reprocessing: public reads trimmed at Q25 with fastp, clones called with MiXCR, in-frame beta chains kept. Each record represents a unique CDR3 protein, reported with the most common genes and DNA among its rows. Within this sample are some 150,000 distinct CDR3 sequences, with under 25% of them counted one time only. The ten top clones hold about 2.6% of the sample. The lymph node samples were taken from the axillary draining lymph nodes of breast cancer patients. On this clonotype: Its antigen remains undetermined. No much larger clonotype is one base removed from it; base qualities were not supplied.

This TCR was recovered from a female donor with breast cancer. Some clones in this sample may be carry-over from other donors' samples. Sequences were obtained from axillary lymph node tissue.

The sequenced DNA: TGTGCCAGCTCACCTACGCAGGGGGCCTACGAGCAGTACTTC. Protein translation: CASSPTQGAYEQYF. The sequence links TRBV18 to TRBJ2-7, with 7 central nucleotides matching TRBD1. The CDR3 has 14 amino acids, counting the end cysteine and phenylalanine. CDR3 DNA only is kept here, 42 bases in frame from base 1. V loses 3 bases at its end and J loses 2 bases; junction bases beyond the gene matches: 4. The germline V gene yields KGHSH for CDR1 and LQKENI for CDR2.